Listed here are 9 T cell receptor beta chains from one sample, sequenced in a study of PD-1 blockade in classical Hodgkin lymphoma. The table came from immunoSEQ multiplex PCR; TCRdb's copy has only in-frame clones and leaves some out. The table has around 66,000 clones, about two thirds seen once. Every single patient, without exception, relapsed after autologous stem cell transplantation, and brentuximab vedotin exposure varied. Specimen: peripheral blood mononuclear cells (PBMCs), collected before the second cycle of nivolumab. These receptors were taken from a human donor with classical Hodgkin lymphoma.

The chain couples TRBV5-1 to TRBJ1-5; D gene unclear. The CDR3 totals 15 residues. Trimming stripped 2 bases from V and 0 bases from J, with 9 bases between. From germline, CDR1 is SGHRS and CDR2 YFSETQ. The CDR3 bases are TGCGCCAGCAGCTTAACGGGATATAGCAATCAGCCCCAGCATTTT. This encodes CASSLTGYSNQPQHF.

The chain employs TRBV5-6 and TRBJ2-1; a weak D match, TRBD2 (5 bases). CDR1 and CDR2 from the germline V gene are SGHDT and YYEEEE. Trimming cost V 3 bases and J 8 bases, with 9 bases left between them. This CDR3 has 12 amino acids. The CDR3 DNA is TGTGCCAGCAGCTCGGACTGGGATGAGCAGTTCTTC. Translation: CASSSDWDEQFF. The full variable domain, completed using reference TRBV5-6 and TRBJ2-1, is DAGVTQSPTHLIKTRGQQVTLRCSPKSGHDTVSWYQQALGQGPQFIFQYYEEEERQRGNFPDRFSGHQFPNYSSELNVNALLLGDSALYLCASSSDWDEQFFGPGTRLTVL.

The chain carries TRBV28 and TRBJ2-7; 12 bases are a match to TRBD2. V trimming: 5 bases; J trimming: 0 bases; junction bases outside the gene matches: 8. Germline lookup yields CDR1 MDHEN and CDR2 SYDVKM. The CDR3 has 17 amino acids. CDR3 sequence (DNA): TGTGCCAGCAGTCCTCAGCCGACTAGCGGGAGCTCCTACGAGCAGTACTTC. This gives the protein CASSPQPTSGSSYEQYF. Together with reference TRBV28 and TRBJ2-7, the CDR3 gives the full variable domain: DVKVTQSSRYLVKRTGEKVFLECVQDMDHENMFWYRQDPGLGLRLIYFSYDVKMKEKGDIPEGYSVSREKKERFSLILESASTNQTSMYLCASSPQPTSGSSYEQYFGPGTRLTVT.

The table lists this clone with a few counts. This chain uses TRBV6-1 with TRBJ1-1; D is possibly TRBD1 (5 bases). The germline V and J ends were trimmed by 8 bases and 1 base, with 11 bases remaining between them. This CDR3 spans 13 amino acids. Germline assignment: CDR1 MNHNS and CDR2 SASEGT. The CDR3 coding sequence is TGTGCCAGCGTCCCCGGGGGGAACACTGAAGCTTTCTTT. Protein: CASVPGGNTEAFF.

This clone came up many times. V usage is TRBV6-5 and J usage is TRBJ1-5; D not certain. Deletions cut 4 bases from V and 2 bases from J, with 6 bases between. The CDR3 is 13 amino acids. Germline CDR1 MNHEY, CDR2 SVGAGI. Here the CDR3 reads CASSSSGNQPQHF. The CDR3 DNA follows: TGTGCCAGCAGTTCGTCAGGCAATCAGCCCCAGCATTTT.

In this sample, this clone turned up a few times. J is TRBJ1-2 and V is TRBV7-9; D possibly corresponds to TRBD1 (6 bases). Germline V CDR1 and CDR2: SEHNR, FQNEAQ (reference sequence). The ends were cut back, 0 bases at V and 8 bases at J, with 10 bases in the middle. This CDR3 is 13 amino acids long. CDR3 in amino acids: CASSLAGGEGYTF. CDR3 DNA: TGTGCCAGCAGCTTAGCGGGGGGCGAAGGCTACACCTTC.

This clone was detected only a few times. The chain carries TRBV2 and TRBJ2-2; D gene ambiguous. Trimming stripped 4 bases from V and 4 bases from J, with 13 bases between. Germline CDR1 and CDR2: SNHLY and FYNNEI. The CDR3 is 15 amino acids. The CDR3 nucleotides are TGTGCCAGCAGTGCTCAGCGTCTACTCACCGGGGAGCTGTTTTTT. Its protein is CASSAQRLLTGELFF. Variable domain in full (rest from reference TRBV2 and TRBJ2-2): EPEVTQTPSHQVTQMGQEVILRCVPISNHLYFYWYRQILGQKVEFLVSFYNNEISEKSEIFDDQFSVERPDGSNFTLKIRSTKLEDSAMYFCASSAQRLLTGELFFGEGSRLTVL.

The chain joins TRBV18 to TRBJ2-2; 7 bases fit TRBD1. The CDR3 covers 16 residues. In germline, CDR1 is KGHSH, CDR2 LQKENI. Unmatched junction bases numbered 8, after V lost 3 bases and J lost 4 bases. CDR3 bases: TGTGCCAGCTCACCTCTGACAGGGCCTATCACCGGGGAGCTGTTTTTT. Translated: CASSPLTGPITGELFF.

Details on this clone: In the same sample, other DNA sequences code for this CDR3. V usage is TRBV30 and J usage is TRBJ2-1, with D tentatively TRBD1 (5 bases). V was pared by 0 bases and J by 6 bases, with 6 bases between. The CDR3 totals 12 residues. Per germline, CDR1 GTSNPN and CDR2 SVGIG (reference sequence). DNA for the CDR3: TGTGCCTGGAGTGTAGGGGTCAATGAGCAGTTCTTC. Protein: CAWSVGVNEQFF.